This passage covers 5 T cell receptor beta chains from one sample sequenced in a study of T cells after posttransplantation cyclophosphamide. The data were produced by immunoSEQ multiplex PCR, yet TCRdb's version contains in-frame clones alone and is incomplete. The table includes some 11,000 clones, approximately 86% detected once. Cyclophosphamide on days +3 and +4 followed busulfan-fludarabine conditioning and a marrow graft. Sequencing was performed on CD4+ T cells sorted from PBMCs, taken after allogeneic stem cell transplant with posttransplant cyclophosphamide. The source of these receptors is a male patient aged 25-45 years who received an allogeneic stem cell transplant from a related donor, was CMV-positive, and had acute GVHD only. These T cells may partly come from the graft donor.

Written as DNA, the CDR3 is TGTGCCAGCAGCCAGGCTGCTAGGAAAAACTATGGCTACACCTTC. It encodes CASSQAARKNYGYTF. The V gene is TRBV4-2, the J gene TRBJ1-2; D is ambiguous. The CDR3 spans 15 residues. The V gene lost 3 bases and the J gene lost 2 bases, with 13 bases spanning the gap. From germline, CDR1 is LGHNA and CDR2 YNFKEQ.

This sequence joins TRBV6-6 and TRBJ2-5; D possibly corresponds to TRBD1 (6 bases). The CDR3 covers 15 residues. V was trimmed by 2 bases and J by 5 bases, leaving 15 bases between them. In germline, CDR1 is MNHNY, CDR2 SVGAGI (reference sequence). The CDR3 loop reads CASSYSAGVAETQYF. DNA for the CDR3: TGTGCCAGCAGTTACAGTGCAGGGGTGGCGGAGACCCAGTACTTC.

As for this clone: Only one base separates this from a far larger clonotype, so it likely reflects a read error. This chain connects TRBV5-1 to TRBJ2-5, with D maybe TRBD1 (6 bases). CDR3 length equals 15 residues. V dropped 2 bases and J dropped 9 bases, with 20 bases sitting between them. Germline V gene data show CDR1 as SGHRS and CDR2 as YFSETQ. The DNA for the CDR3 is TGCGCCAGCAGCTTAGGGGCAGGGCAGCAGGGGCCCCAGTACTTC. Its translation: CASSLGAGQQGPQYF.

The genes are TRBV7-2 and TRBJ2-5, with D perhaps matching TRBD2 (5 bases). The CDR3 runs to 14 residues. Germline assignment: CDR1 SGHTA and CDR2 FQGNSA. The germline V and J ends were trimmed by 5 bases and 4 bases, with 14 bases remaining between them. The CDR3 reads CASSPDSGVETQYF. The CDR3 DNA is TGTGCCAGCAGCCCGGACTCGGGTGTAGAGACCCAGTACTTC.

V usage is TRBV7-3 and J usage is TRBJ1-6, with 9 nucleotides matching TRBD1. Looked up from germline, CDR1 is SGHTA and CDR2 is FQGTGA. This CDR3 is 14 amino acids long. The trim removed 3 bases at V and 7 bases at J, leaving 1 base unmatched. The CDR3 sequence is CASSLGTGNSPLHF. The CDR3 nucleotides read TGTGCCAGCAGCTTGGGGACAGGGAATTCACCCCTCCACTTT.